This T cell receptor (beta chain) was sequenced during a study of vaccination and CD4 T cells after COVID-19. Study information: Post-COVID draws came a median roughly 97 days after diagnosis (range 35 to 161).

Once obtained from cultured CD4+ T cells, the DNA was sequenced using the Oncomine TCR Beta short-read assay. Each CDR3 protein is one row after TCRdb ran MiXCR on the PCR reads. The sample contains approximately 10,000 distinct CDR3 sequences, more than 20% of which appear only once. Treatment indicated: approximately 9-day PBMC culture with coronavirus spike peptide pools or control peptides (ViraFEST assay). This clonotype was seen a few times. Its antigen remains unidentified. Germline V gene sequence: CDR1 SGHTA, CDR2 FQGNSA. CDR3 length: 15 residues. V lost 5 bases and J lost 9, with 17 bases in between.

This chain uses TRBV7-2 with TRBJ1-6; the D gene is possibly TRBD1 (5 bases). This material consisted of CD4+ T cells from blood, cultured in vitro, taken before SARS-CoV-2 vaccination. This clonotype originated in a human donor who received a COVID-19 vaccine. The CDR3 bases are TGTGCCAGCAGCCCCGGGGGGGGTCGGATTTCACCCCTCCACTTT. This translates into CASSPGGGRISPLHF.